The 30 T cell receptor beta chains listed next were all sequenced from one sample in a study of control samples from healthy donors and cancer patients. Produced via immunoSEQ multiplex PCR; TCRdb's table is partial and in-frame only. The data contain fewer than 85,000 clones, approximately 89% of them singletons. The sample comprised blood. These receptors all stem from a man in his forties or fifties in good health.

The CDR3 protein is CASSHRTLNEQFF. DNA of the CDR3: TGTGCCAGCAGCCACCGGACCCTCAATGAGCAGTTCTTC. This chain joins TRBV3-1 (or the pseudogene TRBV3-2) and TRBJ2-1; D gene uncertain. CDR1 is LGHDT, CDR2 YNNKEL, per germline (reference sequence). V was shortened by 3 bases and J by 6 bases, with 9 bases between the two germline ends. CDR3 size: 13 residues.

The chain joins TRBV7-2 to TRBJ2-7, with D uncertain. V shed 5 bases and J shed 3 bases, with 11 bases lying between them. This CDR3 contains 13 residues. CDR1 and CDR2 (germline): SGHTA, FQGNSA. CDR3 amino acids: CASSPLQNYEQYF. Written as DNA, the CDR3 is TGTGCCAGCAGCCCCTTACAAAACTACGAGCAGTACTTC.

The chain joins TRBV7-8 to TRBJ1-6; no clear D gene. Germline V gene data show CDR1 as SGHVS and CDR2 as FQNEAQ. There are 12 residues in the CDR3. The germline V and J ends were trimmed by 5 bases and 10 bases, with 9 bases remaining between them. DNA for the CDR3: TGTGCCAGCAGCCAACGTCTCTCACCCCTCCACTTT. It specifies CASSQRLSPLHF.

This chain uses TRBV6-5 with TRBJ2-7; D is possibly TRBD1 (6 bases). The CDR3 runs to 13 residues. From germline, CDR1 is MNHEY and CDR2 SVGAGI. Trimming removed 3 bases at V and 5 bases at J, with 11 bases between. The CDR3 loop reads CASSYQGFHEQYF. In nucleotides, the CDR3 is TGTGCCAGCAGTTATCAGGGGTTCCACGAGCAGTACTTC.

This chain uses TRBV7-2 with TRBJ2-1; a weak D match, TRBD2 (6 bases). Trimming took off 7 bases at V and 4 bases at J, with 20 bases between the two ends. CDR3 length: 16 amino acids. CDR1 is SGHTA and CDR2 is FQGNSA in the germline V gene. CDR3 sequence reads: CASTPGSGPPYNEQFF. In nucleotides, the CDR3 is TGTGCCAGCACCCCTGGTAGCGGACCACCTTACAATGAGCAGTTCTTC.

This rearrangement joins TRBV19 to TRBJ2-5; weak D call: TRBD2 (6 bases). Deletions cut 5 bases from V and 5 bases from J, with 12 bases between. The CDR3 spans 13 residues. Germline loops: CDR1 LNHDA, CDR2 SQIVND (reference sequence). The CDR3, as DNA: TGTGCCAGTAGTGGAGTAGCGGTGGAGACCCAGTACTTC. This codes for CASSGVAVETQYF.

This clone was found once. V gene TRBV19 combines with J gene TRBJ2-5; tentative D call: TRBD1 (6 bases). In germline, CDR1 is LNHDA, CDR2 SQIVND (reference sequence). CDR3 length: 12 residues. V lost 4 bases to trimming and J lost 8 bases, with 11 bases between them. In DNA form, the CDR3 reads TGTGCCAGTAGTAGAGACAGGAGCACCCAGTACTTC. Translating it yields CASSRDRSTQYF.

This rearrangement joins TRBV21-1 to TRBJ1-6; the D call TRBD1 from the table was never checked on the DNA. TRBV21-1 constitutes a pseudogene. The CDR3 spans 14 residues. The CDR3 nucleotides are TGTGCCAGCACCCTTCGACAGGGGGATTCACCCCTCCACTTT. This sequence encodes CASTLRQGDSPLHF.

This clone was detected only once. This chain connects TRBV4-1 to TRBJ1-4; D is possibly TRBD1 (5 bases). V was trimmed by 0 bases and J by 7 bases, leaving 12 bases between them. Looked up from germline, CDR1 is MGHRA and CDR2 is YSYEKL. The CDR3 contains 15 residues. In nucleotides, the CDR3 is TGCGCCAGCAGCCAAGATCCGGGGCCGGGTGAAAAACTGTTTTTT. This codes for CASSQDPGPGEKLFF.

This chain links TRBV7-8 with TRBJ1-6; 8 nucleotides line up with TRBD1. The CDR3 spans 15 residues. V lost 5 bases to trimming and J lost 7 bases; unmatched junction nucleotides: 7. CDR1 is SGHVS and CDR2 is FQNEAQ in the germline V gene. CDR3 amino acids: CASSVVRTGNSPLHF. CDR3 bases: TGTGCCAGCAGCGTCGTTCGGACAGGGAATTCACCCCTCCACTTT.

The V gene is TRBV7-9, the J gene TRBJ1-1; D is unresolved. This CDR3 contains 14 residues. Between the trimmed V and J ends, which lost 1 base and 0 bases, there was a span of 6 bases. The germline gives CDR1 SEHNR, CDR2 FQNEAQ (reference sequence). CDR3: CASSLGAVNTEAFF. Here the CDR3 DNA reads TGTGCCAGCAGCTTAGGCGCGGTGAACACTGAAGCTTTCTTT.

CDR3 protein: CASSLSWRDTEAFF. The CDR3, as DNA: TGTGCCAGCAGTTTATCGTGGCGGGACACTGAAGCTTTCTTT. The rearrangement joins TRBV27 to TRBJ1-1; no reliable D call. The germline V gene encodes CDR1 MNHEY and CDR2 SMNVEV (reference sequence). The CDR3 is 14 residues long. Trimming pared 0 bases from V and 3 bases from J, leaving 8 bases between.

The CDR3: CASSRRLGTGGTFEQFF. The CDR3 bases are TGTGCCAGCAGCCGAAGGTTGGGGACAGGGGGAACTTTCGAGCAGTTCTTC. The chain recombines TRBV6-6 with TRBJ2-1; 11 bases match TRBD1. V lost 6 bases and J lost 10; bases outside the gene matches: 17. The CDR3 spans 17 residues. CDR1 and CDR2 from the germline V gene are MNHNY and SVGAGI (reference sequence).

J is TRBJ1-2 and V is TRBV19, with unresolved D. Germline CDR1 is LNHDA and CDR2 is SQIVND (reference sequence). The V end lost 3 bases, the J end lost 2 bases, and 10 bases lay between the germline ends. This CDR3 has 14 residues. In nucleotides, the CDR3 is TGTGCCAGTAGTATTCTCCGGGAAAACTATGGCTACACCTTC. Translated, it gives CASSILRENYGYTF.

This chain joins TRBV7-2 and TRBJ1-1, with no clear D. Germline assignment: CDR1 SGHTA and CDR2 FQGNSA. There are 13 residues in the CDR3. With 5 bases removed from V and 1 base from J, the gap between germline ends came to 8 bases. CDR3 nucleotides: TGTGCCAGCAGCACATACCGGAACACTGAAGCTTTCTTT. Amino acids: CASSTYRNTEAFF.

This CDR3 is CASGLNGVNGEAFF. The CDR3 DNA sequence: TGTGCTAGTGGTTTGAACGGGGTGAACGGTGAAGCTTTCTTT. The rearrangement joins TRBV12-5 to TRBJ1-1; no firm D call. V gave up 2 bases and J gave up 7 bases, with 14 bases separating them. In germline, CDR1 is LGHNT, CDR2 FRNRAP. This CDR3 region has 14 residues.

This sequence joins TRBV7-8 and TRBJ2-2, with TRBD1 as a possible D gene (6 bases). CDR3 size: 14 residues. The germline V gene encodes CDR1 SGHVS and CDR2 FQNEAQ. V shed 6 bases and J shed 1 base, with 9 bases lying between them. The CDR3 DNA sequence: TGTGCCAGCAGTCCGGGACAGAACACCGGGGAGCTGTTTTTT. Its protein is CASSPGQNTGELFF.

The chain carries TRBV24-1 and TRBJ1-2; TRBD1 is a possible D gene (6 bases). In germline, CDR1 is KGHDR, CDR2 SFDVKD. The V end lost 1 base, the J end lost 3 bases, and 8 bases lay between the germline ends. CDR3 length: 14 residues. In DNA form, the CDR3 reads TGTGCCACCAGTGATTTTAAGGGGGACTATGGCTACACCTTC. Amino acid sequence: CATSDFKGDYGYTF.

This clone has just one count. The rearrangement joins TRBV4-3 to TRBJ1-5; D possibly corresponds to TRBD1 (6 bases). V was pared by 0 bases and J by 6 bases, with 12 bases between. There are 15 residues in the CDR3. Per the germline V gene, CDR1 is LGHNA and CDR2 is YSLEER. CDR3 in DNA: TGCGCCAGCAGCCAAGATCGGGGGGCGTTTCAGCCCCAGCATTTT. It yields the protein CASSQDRGAFQPQHF.

The V gene is TRBV4-3, the J gene TRBJ1-2; D call uncertain. Germline V gives CDR1 LGHNA, CDR2 YSLEER. The V and J ends lost 0 bases and 5 bases respectively, with 13 bases between them. This CDR3 has 15 amino acids. The CDR3 region has the DNA TGCGCCAGCAGCCAAGACCGGGAACAGAGATATGGCTACACCTTC. Translated: CASSQDREQRYGYTF.

The chain links TRBV5-1 to TRBJ2-7; a weak D match, TRBD2 (5 bases). Between the trimmed V and J ends, which lost 0 bases and 7 bases, there was a span of 11 bases. The CDR3 contains 13 residues. CDR1 SGHRS and CDR2 YFSETQ come from the germline V gene. The CDR3 DNA sequence: TGCGCCAGCAGCTTGGTCGAGCCGGGGGAGCAGTACTTC. This encodes CASSLVEPGEQYF.

V usage is TRBV7-2 and J usage is TRBJ2-3; 13 bases line up with TRBD2. V gave up 1 base and J gave up 0 bases; unmatched junction bases: 4. The CDR3 is made up of 18 amino acids. Germline CDR1 reads SGHTA; CDR2 reads FQGNSA. In DNA form, the CDR3 reads TGTGCCAGCAGCTTAGGGACTAGCGGGGGAATCAGCACAGATACGCAGTATTTT. This sequence encodes CASSLGTSGGISTDTQYF.

In its sample, this clone was seen once. The chain links TRBV3-1 (or the pseudogene TRBV3-2) to TRBJ1-1, with no clear D. Germline V gives CDR1 LGHDT, CDR2 YNNKEL (reference sequence). The germline V and J ends were trimmed by 1 base and 2 bases, with 2 bases remaining between them. The CDR3 is 12 amino acids. The CDR3 loop is CASSQVNTEAFF. In DNA, the CDR3 is TGTGCCAGCAGCCAAGTAAACACTGAAGCTTTCTTT.

This clone was seen a single time. The chain joins TRBV27 to TRBJ1-2; D perhaps matches TRBD1 (6 bases). Germline lookup yields CDR1 MNHEY and CDR2 SMNVEV (reference sequence). The CDR3 runs 13 residues. V gave up 3 bases and J gave up 8 bases, with 13 bases separating them. The chain's CDR3 is CASSLSGDGGYTF. Written as DNA, the CDR3 is TGTGCCAGCAGTTTGTCAGGGGACGGAGGCTACACCTTC.

The V gene is TRBV27, the J gene TRBJ1-1; maybe TRBD1 (6 bases). The germline V and J ends were trimmed by 5 bases and 7 bases, with 14 bases remaining between them. The CDR3 contains 13 residues. Germline values: CDR1 MNHEY, CDR2 SMNVEV (reference sequence). The CDR3 bases are TGTGCCAGCAGTGCCGGGACACTTGGTGAAGCTTTCTTT. Translated, it gives CASSAGTLGEAFF.

The chain couples TRBV24-1 to TRBJ1-5; 7 nucleotides agree with TRBD1. Germline trimming cut 4 bases from V and 2 bases from J; bases unmatched to any gene: 7. CDR3 size: 16 residues. CDR1 KGHDR and CDR2 SFDVKD come from the germline V gene. For the CDR3, the DNA is TGTGCCACCAGTGACCCGACAGGGCCTGGCAATCAGCCCCAGCATTTT. Translation gives CATSDPTGPGNQPQHF.

The CDR3 sequence is CAGGVARGTGELFF. The CDR3 DNA reads as TGTGCCGGGGGGGTGGCGAGGGGCACCGGGGAGCTGTTTTTT. The chain is built from TRBV2 and TRBJ2-2; 7 bases align to TRBD2. In germline, CDR1 is SNHLY, CDR2 FYNNEI. The CDR3 spans 14 residues. Trimming took 11 bases from V and 4 from J; bases not matched to a gene: 10. Full variable domain (outside the CDR3, taken from reference TRBV2 and TRBJ2-2): EPEVTQTPSHQVTQMGQEVILRCVPISNHLYFYWYRQILGQKVEFLVSFYNNEISEKSEIFDDQFSVERPDGSNFTLKIRSTKLEDSAMYFCAGGVARGTGELFFGEGSRLTVL.

This clone was counted only a few times. The rearrangement links TRBV19 to TRBJ2-7; 8 nucleotides align to TRBD1. Losses at the gene ends were 2 bases for V and 6 bases for J; bases not matched to a gene: 12. Germline V CDR1 and CDR2: LNHDA, SQIVND (reference sequence). This CDR3 spans 16 amino acids. CDR3 DNA sequence: TGTGCCAGTAGTATAAATTTGCAGGGGGCGCGGGTCGAGCAGTACTTC. Encoded protein: CASSINLQGARVEQYF. The complete variable domain, with remaining parts taken from reference TRBV19 and TRBJ2-7, reads DGGITQSPKYLFRKEGQNVTLSCEQNLNHDAMYWYRQDPGQGLRLIYYSQIVNDFQKGDIAEGYSVSREKKESFPLTVTSAQKNPTAFYLCASSINLQGARVEQYFGPGTRLTVT.

This clone was counted between two and nine times. J is TRBJ1-4 and V is TRBV12-5; D gene unclear. CDR1 LGHNT and CDR2 FRNRAP come from the germline V gene. V was clipped by 6 bases and J by 0 bases, with 11 bases between them. The CDR3 extends over 15 amino acids. The CDR3 is CASGPGFATNEKLFF. In DNA form, the CDR3 reads TGTGCTAGTGGCCCCGGGTTTGCAACTAATGAAAAACTGTTTTTT.

The gene calls are TRBV14 and TRBJ1-2; maybe TRBD1 (6 bases). V was trimmed by 5 bases and J by 5 bases, leaving 12 bases between them. The CDR3 spans 13 residues. Germline loops: CDR1 SGHDN, CDR2 FVKESK. This CDR3 reads CASSGQGTYGYTF. For the CDR3, the DNA is TGTGCCAGCAGCGGGCAGGGGACGTATGGCTACACCTTC. The variable domain in full, completed from reference TRBV14 and TRBJ1-2, reads EAGVTQFPSHSVIEKGQTVTLRCDPISGHDNLYWYRRVMGKEIKFLLHFVKESKQDESGMPNNRFLAERTGGTYSTLKVQPAELEDSGVYFCASSGQGTYGYTFGSGTRLTVV.